This TCR beta chain originates from a study of identical twins. Study results and caveats: The degree of excess twin sharing was weaker in beta out-of-frame sequences.

The CDR3 sequence is 14 residues long. In germline, CDR1 is GTSNPN, CDR2 SVGIG (reference sequence). The V and J ends lost 1 base and 2 bases respectively, with 10 bases between them. Template switching added a universal primer site, and cDNA bore unique molecular identifiers. MiXCR, applied by TCRdb to the 5' RACE reads, yields one record per CDR3 protein. The sample yields some 500,000 distinct CDR3 sequences, 7.5% to 10% seen once. A note on this clonotype: No antigen is known for it.

This sample was also put to use in a study of yellow fever vaccine responses in identical twins.

This chain uses TRBV30 with TRBJ2-3; D ambiguous. The sample taken for sequencing was PBMCs. The TCR sequence derives from a woman aged 18-29 years in good health. The CDR3 coding sequence is TGTGCCTGGAGTGGCCTACCCTCCACAGATACGCAGTATTTT. Translating gives CAWSGLPSTDTQYF.